The clone carrying this TCR beta chain is a singleton in its sample. The antigen is not known. TCRdb itself ran the RT-PCR reads through MiXCR, one entry per CDR3 protein. The sample consists of over 400,000 distinct CDR3 sequences, 10% to 15% of them appearing once. The data derive from a study of response to subunit inactivated influenza vaccine. Trimming shortened V by 1 base and J by 11 bases, and 12 bases separated the two germline ends. CDR3 length: 14 amino acids. Study-wide results and limits: Only a handful of new T cells, the authors suggested, are recruited with each seasonal influenza vaccination.

This clonotype was obtained from a man aged 50 to 59 who received an inactivated influenza vaccine. This rearrangement joins TRBV12-3 or TRBV12-4 to TRBJ1-6; D remains unclear. Sequenced here: PBMCs from blood, sampled roughly 46 days after vaccination. The CDR3 reads CASSLVGREAPLHF. CDR3 DNA: TGTGCCAGCAGTTTAGTAGGGCGCGAGGCACCCCTCCACTTT.